This T cell receptor (beta chain) was recovered during a study of human T cells and chemical hapten exposure. It was unfractionated whole blood from which total RNA was extracted. Original handling: Counts of TCRs in each sample centred on a median of about 96,000 and extended from about 24,000 to 680,000. TCRdb reprocessed the 5' RACE reads via MiXCR and lists one record per CDR3 protein. TCRdb's processing, not the authors' own work, is the source of the V and J calls. The data contain 80,000 or so distinct CDR3 sequences, around a sixth of them seen just once; the ten biggest clones take up approximately 7%. This clonotype turned up a few times. The V gene lost 5 bases and the J gene lost 2 bases, with 10 bases spanning the gap. The CDR3 has 13 residues. Germline lookup yields CDR1 SGHRS and CDR2 YFSETQ.

V and J are TRBV5-1 and TRBJ1-2, with a weak D call TRBD1 (6 bases). This receptor was taken from a female donor in good health. CDR3 amino acids: CASRLDRNYGYTF. In DNA, the CDR3 is TGCGCCAGCAGACTGGACAGAAACTATGGCTACACCTTC. Looking up the rest from reference TRBV5-1 and TRBJ1-2 gives the full variable domain: KAGVTQTPRYLIKTRGQQVTLSCSPISGHRSVSWYQQTPGQGLQFLFEYFSETQRNKGNFPGRFSGRQFSNSRSEMNVSTLELGDSALYLCASRLDRNYGYTFGSGTRLTVV.